The subject of this entry is one T cell receptor beta chain. Its specificity is unknown. This sample is part of a study of T cell responses to AZD1222 COVID-19 vaccine. General study results and limits: Seropositive at baseline were only a handful of AZD1222 recipients. Repertoire collection took place solely once the T cell response had peaked. White British donors predominated, females outnumbered males, and clonal diversity was possibly underestimated.

CDR3 size: 18 residues. Trimming cost V 3 bases and J 3 bases; bases outside gene matches: 13. Germline CDR1 and CDR2: LNHNV and YYDKDF (reference sequence). Second doses were pooled across both intervals (about 4 or about 12 weeks). The assay was immunoSEQ multiplex PCR, and TCRdb's table has in-frame clones only and misses some. The sample contains 110,000 to 150,000 clones, roughly 91% of which appear only once. This specimen consisted of peripheral blood, obtained 28 days after the second AZD1222 dose. The receptor was isolated from an adult who received the AZD1222 COVID-19 vaccine. This chain links TRBV15 with TRBJ1-2; 10 positions match TRBD1. CDR3 DNA sequence: TGTGCCACCAGCAGCTCTGGGCCGGGACAGGGGTTCCACTATGGCTACACCTTC. It codes for CATSSSGPGQGFHYGYTF.